These 5 T cell receptor beta chains were all obtained from the same sample, sequenced in a study of cytomegalovirus exposure and HLA in healthy donors. 60 Vbeta and 13 Jbeta primers were used in PCR. Sequencing used immunoSEQ multiplex PCR; TCRdb keeps in-frame clones, though not all of them. The table lists about 170,000 clones, 85% of them singletons, with roughly 2.2% in the top ten. What was sequenced was PBMCs. Receptors originate from a man aged 18 to 29 in good health and CMV-seropositive.

CDR3 sequence: CAWRQSGNTIYF. In DNA, the CDR3 is TGTGCCTGGAGACAGTCTGGAAACACCATATATTTT. The chain has TRBV30 and TRBJ1-3; D is unresolved. The CDR3 length is 12 residues. Deletions cut 3 bases from V and 1 base from J, with 4 bases between. Germline V gene lookup returns CDR1 GTSNPN and CDR2 SVGIG (reference sequence).

The rearrangement uses TRBV7-9 and TRBJ1-2; D is possibly TRBD1 (6 bases). The germline V gene encodes CDR1 SEHNR and CDR2 FQNEAQ (reference sequence). This CDR3 spans 14 amino acids. V lost 5 bases and J lost 0, with 10 bases in between. The chain's CDR3 is CASSPGQTNYGYTF. CDR3 bases: TGTGCCAGCAGCCCAGGACAGACTAACTATGGCTACACCTTC.

The chain links TRBV5-6 to TRBJ1-3, with D possibly matching TRBD1 (6 bases). Germline lookup yields CDR1 SGHDT and CDR2 YYEEEE. This CDR3 comprises 14 residues. V was clipped by 4 bases and J by 6 bases, with 14 bases between them. The CDR3 loop is CASSRDRSLNTIYF. CDR3 DNA: TGTGCCAGCAGCCGAGACAGGTCCCTAAACACCATATATTTT.

This clone has just a few counts. This chain joins TRBV4-2 and TRBJ2-7, with D perhaps TRBD2 (6 bases). Per the germline V gene, CDR1 is LGHNA and CDR2 is YNFKEQ. Trimming removed 1 base from V and 7 bases from J, with 11 bases in between. The CDR3 is 13 amino acids. The DNA of the CDR3 is TGTGCCAGCAGCCAAGGGTTCGGGGGAGAGCAGTACTTC. Translated: CASSQGFGGEQYF.

The chain links TRBV4-1 to TRBJ1-6, with 8 nucleotides matching TRBD1. V lost 0 bases and J lost 9; bases outside the gene matches: 7. This CDR3 spans 16 amino acids. Germline V gene lookup returns CDR1 MGHRA and CDR2 YSYEKL. DNA of the CDR3: TGCGCCAGCAGCCAAGAAGAGGACAGGGCTTTTTCACCCCTCCACTTT. It encodes CASSQEEDRAFSPLHF.